Below, 6 T cell receptor beta chains from the same sample are listed, as sequenced in a study of OX40 agonist ivuxolimab in advanced cancers. Produced via immunoSEQ multiplex PCR; TCRdb's table is partial and in-frame only. Among about 48,000 clones listed, around 90% were seen once. The material was CD4+ or CD8+ T cells sorted from blood, obtained in a trial of the OX40 agonist ivuxolimab. These receptors came from an adult with an advanced solid tumor such as melanoma, head and neck, liver or kidney cancer.

V is TRBV4-3 and J is TRBJ2-1; TRBD1 matches 9 bases. Trimming removed 0 bases from V and 16 bases from J; junction bases left unmatched: 7. Germline CDR1 is LGHNA and CDR2 is YSLEER. CDR3 length equals 13 residues. The CDR3 region is CASSQDLEGQGFF. Written as DNA, the CDR3 is TGCGCCAGCAGCCAAGATCTGGAGGGACAGGGTTTCTTC.

The chain uses TRBV9 and TRBJ1-6; 9 nucleotides align to TRBD1. CDR1 SGDLS and CDR2 YYNGEE come from the germline V gene. The V segment lost 0 bases and the J segment 14 bases; nucleotides outside the gene matches: 3. The length of the CDR3 is 13 residues. CDR3: CASSVGGQGTLHF. The CDR3 nucleotides are TGTGCCAGCAGCGTAGGGGGACAGGGAACCCTCCACTTT.

This clone occurred once. The chain carries TRBV15 and TRBJ2-1; 7 nucleotides line up with TRBD1. Germline CDR1 reads LNHNV; CDR2 reads YYDKDF (reference sequence). Germline trimming cut 4 bases from V and 0 bases from J; bases unmatched to any gene: 6. The CDR3 has 16 residues. CDR3: CATSKTGRFSYNEQFF. The CDR3 DNA reads as TGTGCCACCAGCAAGACAGGGCGATTCTCCTACAATGAGCAGTTCTTC. Using reference TRBV15 and TRBJ2-1 for the parts outside the CDR3, the full variable domain is DAMVIQNPRYQVTQFGKPVTLSCSQTLNHNVMYWYQQKSSQAPKLLFHYYDKDFNNEADTPDNFQSRRPNTSFCFLDIRSPGLGDTAMYLCATSKTGRFSYNEQFFGPGTRLTVL.

In its sample, this clone was seen once. This chain joins TRBV7-6 and TRBJ2-2, with D perhaps TRBD1 or TRBD2 (5 bases each). The CDR3 has 15 residues. Per the germline V gene, CDR1 is SGHVS and CDR2 is FNYEAQ. V lost 4 bases and J lost 4, with 13 bases in between. CDR3 residues: CASSWTGGGTGELFF. In DNA form, the CDR3 reads TGTGCCAGCAGCTGGACTGGTGGGGGCACCGGGGAGCTGTTTTTT.

The chain has TRBV6-5 and TRBJ1-1; D unclear. The CDR3 contains 12 residues. Trimming pared 2 bases from V and 5 bases from J, leaving 6 bases between. The V gene's germline CDR1 is MNHEY and CDR2 SVGAGI. For the CDR3, the DNA is TGTGCCAGCAGTTACCCAGAGACTGAAGCTTTCTTT. Translating gives CASSYPETEAFF.

The chain joins TRBV7-9 to TRBJ2-5; 13 bases line up with TRBD2. Trimming at V came to 5 bases and at J to 5 bases, leaving 5 bases not matched to a gene. This CDR3 has 15 residues. CDR1 and CDR2 from the germline V gene are SEHNR and FQNEAQ (reference sequence). The CDR3 sequence is CASSLTSGGAETQYF. Here the CDR3 DNA reads TGTGCCAGCAGCCTCACTAGCGGGGGGGCCGAGACCCAGTACTTC.